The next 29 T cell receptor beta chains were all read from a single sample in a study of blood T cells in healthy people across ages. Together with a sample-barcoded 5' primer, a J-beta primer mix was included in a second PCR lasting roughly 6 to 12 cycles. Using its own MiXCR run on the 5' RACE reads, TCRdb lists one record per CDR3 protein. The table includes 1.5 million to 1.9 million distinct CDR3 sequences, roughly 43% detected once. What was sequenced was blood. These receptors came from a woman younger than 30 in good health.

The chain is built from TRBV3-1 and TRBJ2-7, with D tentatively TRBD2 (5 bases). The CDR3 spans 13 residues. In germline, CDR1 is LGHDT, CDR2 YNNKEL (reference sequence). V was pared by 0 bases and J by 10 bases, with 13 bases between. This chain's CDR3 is CASSQDRGGAQYF. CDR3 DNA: TGTGCCAGCAGCCAAGATAGAGGAGGCGCTCAGTACTTC.

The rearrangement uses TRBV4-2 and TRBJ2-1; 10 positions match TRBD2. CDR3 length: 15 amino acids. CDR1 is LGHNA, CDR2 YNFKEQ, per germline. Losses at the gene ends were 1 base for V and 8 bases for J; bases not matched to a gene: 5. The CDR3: CASSQGAGGLDEQFF. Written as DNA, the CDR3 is TGTGCCAGCAGCCAAGGAGCGGGAGGGTTAGATGAGCAGTTCTTC.

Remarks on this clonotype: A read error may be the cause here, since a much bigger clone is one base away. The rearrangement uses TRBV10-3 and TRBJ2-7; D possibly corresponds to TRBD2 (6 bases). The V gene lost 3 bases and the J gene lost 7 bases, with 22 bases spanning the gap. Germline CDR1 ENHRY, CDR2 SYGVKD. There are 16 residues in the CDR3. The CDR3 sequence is CAISEGTPPSYNEQYF. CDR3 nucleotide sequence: TGTGCCATCAGTGAAGGGACTCCTCCCTCCTACAATGAGCAGTACTTC.

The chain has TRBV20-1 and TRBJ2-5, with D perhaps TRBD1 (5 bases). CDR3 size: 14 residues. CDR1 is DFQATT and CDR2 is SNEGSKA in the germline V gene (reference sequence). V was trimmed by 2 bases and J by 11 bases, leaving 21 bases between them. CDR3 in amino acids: CSARLGPRYNEQYF. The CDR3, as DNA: TGCAGTGCTAGATTGGGGCCCCGCTACAATGAGCAGTACTTC.

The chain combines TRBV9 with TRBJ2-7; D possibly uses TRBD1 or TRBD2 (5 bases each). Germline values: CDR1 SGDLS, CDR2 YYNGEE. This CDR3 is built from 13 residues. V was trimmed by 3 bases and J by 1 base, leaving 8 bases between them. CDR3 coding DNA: TGTGCCAGCAGCGGGGGGAAATCCTACGAGCAGTACTTC. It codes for CASSGGKSYEQYF. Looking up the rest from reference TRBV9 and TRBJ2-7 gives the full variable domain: DSGVTQTPKHLITATGQRVTLRCSPRSGDLSVYWYQQSLDQGLQFLIQYYNGEERAKGNILERFSAQQFPDLHSELNLSSLELGDSALYFCASSGGKSYEQYFGPGTRLTVT.

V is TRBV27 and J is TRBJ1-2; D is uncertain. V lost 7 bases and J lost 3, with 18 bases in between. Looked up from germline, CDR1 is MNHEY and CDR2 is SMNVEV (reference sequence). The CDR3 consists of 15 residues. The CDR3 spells CASTLSGNFYYGYTF. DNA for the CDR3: TGTGCCAGCACCCTTAGTGGGAATTTTTACTATGGCTACACCTTC.

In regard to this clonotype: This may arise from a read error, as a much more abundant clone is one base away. CDR3 amino acids: CANSLGIEQYF. CDR3 bases: TGTGCCAATTCCCTGGGTATAGAGCAGTACTTC. The V gene is TRBV7-2, the J gene TRBJ2-5; unclear D gene. The CDR3 totals 11 residues. The V and J ends lost 10 bases and 11 bases respectively, with 17 bases between them. Germline V lookup: CDR1 SGHTA, CDR2 FQGNSA.

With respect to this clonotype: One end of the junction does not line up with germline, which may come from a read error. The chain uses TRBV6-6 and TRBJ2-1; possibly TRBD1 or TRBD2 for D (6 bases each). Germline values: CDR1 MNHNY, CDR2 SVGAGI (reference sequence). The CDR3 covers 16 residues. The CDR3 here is CANSLLGGLASGEQFF. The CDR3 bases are TGTGCCAACAGTCTACTAGGGGGACTCGCCTCCGGTGAGCAGTTCTTC.

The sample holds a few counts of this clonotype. CDR3 in DNA: TGTGCCAGCAGCCCCGAGGGGACAGTTAATGAAAAACTGTTTTTT. Translated, it gives CASSPEGTVNEKLFF. The chain is built from TRBV7-9 and TRBJ1-4, with TRBD1 matching over 7 bases. The CDR3 is 15 amino acids. Per the germline V gene, CDR1 is SEHNR and CDR2 is FQNEAQ (reference sequence). V dropped 5 bases and J dropped 4; count of bases not matched to a gene: 7.

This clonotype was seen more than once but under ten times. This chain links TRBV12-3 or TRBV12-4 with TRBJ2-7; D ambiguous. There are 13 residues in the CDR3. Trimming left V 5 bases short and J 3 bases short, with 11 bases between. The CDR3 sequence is CASSSQHIYEQYF. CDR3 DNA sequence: TGTGCCAGCAGTAGTCAGCACATCTACGAGCAGTACTTC.

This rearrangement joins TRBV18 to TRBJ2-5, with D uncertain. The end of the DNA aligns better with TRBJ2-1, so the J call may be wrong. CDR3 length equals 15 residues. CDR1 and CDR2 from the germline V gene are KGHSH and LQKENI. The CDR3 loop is CASSPPNGYQETQFF. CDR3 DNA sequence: TGTGCCAGCTCACCACCGAACGGTTACCAAGAGACCCAGTTCTTC.

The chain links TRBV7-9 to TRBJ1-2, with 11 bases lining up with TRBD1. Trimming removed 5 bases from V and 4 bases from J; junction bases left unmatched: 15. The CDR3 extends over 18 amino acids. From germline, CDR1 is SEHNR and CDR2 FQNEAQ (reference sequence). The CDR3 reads CASSPIGQGAHFLYGYTF. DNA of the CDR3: TGTGCCAGCAGCCCGATTGGACAGGGGGCGCATTTCCTCTATGGCTACACCTTC.

CDR3 nucleotides: TGCGCCAGCAGCCACTCGATACAGGGACCAGCCAACCATGGCTACACCTTC. This sequence encodes CASSHSIQGPANHGYTF. The genes are TRBV4-1 and TRBJ1-2; possible D gene TRBD1, 6 bases. CDR1 is MGHRA and CDR2 is YSYEKL in the germline V gene. The CDR3 has 17 residues. Trimming removed 3 bases at V and 6 bases at J, with 23 bases between.

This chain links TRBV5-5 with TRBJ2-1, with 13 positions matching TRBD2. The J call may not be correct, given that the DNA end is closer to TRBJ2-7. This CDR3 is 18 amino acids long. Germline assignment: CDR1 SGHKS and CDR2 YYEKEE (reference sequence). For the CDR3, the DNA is TGTGCCAGCAGCGCGACTAGCGGGAGGCTCGGGTCCTACAATGAGCAGTACTTC. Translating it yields CASSATSGRLGSYNEQYF.

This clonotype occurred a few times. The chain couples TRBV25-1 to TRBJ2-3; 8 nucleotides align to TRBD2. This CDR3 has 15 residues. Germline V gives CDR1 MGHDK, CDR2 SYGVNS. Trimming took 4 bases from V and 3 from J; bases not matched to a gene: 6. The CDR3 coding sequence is TGTGCCAGCAGTGGTACGGGAGGGCCTACAGATACGCAGTATTTT. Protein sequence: CASSGTGGPTDTQYF.

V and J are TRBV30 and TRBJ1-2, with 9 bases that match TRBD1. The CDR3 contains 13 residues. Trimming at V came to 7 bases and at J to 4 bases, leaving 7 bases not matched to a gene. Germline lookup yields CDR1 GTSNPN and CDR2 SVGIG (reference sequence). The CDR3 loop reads CASQAGQGYGYTF. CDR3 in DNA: TGTGCCTCCCAAGCGGGACAGGGCTATGGCTACACCTTC.

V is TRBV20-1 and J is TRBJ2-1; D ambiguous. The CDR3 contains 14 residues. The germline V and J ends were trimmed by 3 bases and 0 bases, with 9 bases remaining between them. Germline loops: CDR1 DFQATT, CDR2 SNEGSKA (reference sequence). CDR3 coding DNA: TGCAGTGCTAGTAATTCCCACTCCTACAATGAGCAGTTCTTC. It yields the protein CSASNSHSYNEQFF.

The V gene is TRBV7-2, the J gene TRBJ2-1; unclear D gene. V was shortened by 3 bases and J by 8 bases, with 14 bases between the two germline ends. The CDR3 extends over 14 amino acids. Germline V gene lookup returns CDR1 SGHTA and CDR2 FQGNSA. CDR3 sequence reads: CASSLGWDWHEQFF. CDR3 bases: TGTGCCAGCAGCTTGGGCTGGGATTGGCATGAGCAGTTCTTC.

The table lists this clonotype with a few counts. CDR3 protein: CASSSRGHSSGANVLTF. The CDR3 region has the DNA TGTGCCAGCAGTTCCCGGGGACACTCCTCTGGGGCCAACGTCCTGACTTTC. This chain links TRBV12-3 or TRBV12-4 with TRBJ2-6; D perhaps matches TRBD1 (6 bases). V dropped 4 bases and J dropped 0 bases, with 13 bases sitting between them. The CDR3 is 17 amino acids.

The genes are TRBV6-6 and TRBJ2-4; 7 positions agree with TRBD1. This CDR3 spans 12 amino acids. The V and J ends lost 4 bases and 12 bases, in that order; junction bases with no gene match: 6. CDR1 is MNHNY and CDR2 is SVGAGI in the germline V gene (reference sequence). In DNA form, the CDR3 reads TGTGCCAGCAGTTCCCACGACAGGGATCAGTACTTC. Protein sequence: CASSSHDRDQYF.

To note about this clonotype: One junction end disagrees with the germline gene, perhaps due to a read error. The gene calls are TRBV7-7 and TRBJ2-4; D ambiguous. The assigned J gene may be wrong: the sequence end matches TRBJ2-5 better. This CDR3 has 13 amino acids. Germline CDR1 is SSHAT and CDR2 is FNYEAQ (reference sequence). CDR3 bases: TGTGCTAGCAGCTCGGGTGTTTGGGAGACCCAGTACTTC. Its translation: CASSSGVWETQYF.

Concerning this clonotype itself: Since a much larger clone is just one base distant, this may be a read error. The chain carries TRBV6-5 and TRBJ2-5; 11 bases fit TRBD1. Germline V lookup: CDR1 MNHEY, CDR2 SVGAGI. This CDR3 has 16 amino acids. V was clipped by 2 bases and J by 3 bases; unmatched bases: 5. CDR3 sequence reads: CASSYMRTGGEETQYF. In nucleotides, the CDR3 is TGTGCCAGCAGTTACATGAGGACAGGGGGCGAAGAGACCCAGTACTTC.

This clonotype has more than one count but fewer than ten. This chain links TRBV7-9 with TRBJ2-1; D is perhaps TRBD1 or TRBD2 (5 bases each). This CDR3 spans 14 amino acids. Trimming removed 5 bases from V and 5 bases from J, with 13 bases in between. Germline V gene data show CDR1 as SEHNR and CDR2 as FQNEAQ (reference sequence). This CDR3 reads CASSPGGGHNEQFF. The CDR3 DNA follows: TGTGCCAGCAGCCCCGGTGGGGGACACAATGAGCAGTTCTTC.

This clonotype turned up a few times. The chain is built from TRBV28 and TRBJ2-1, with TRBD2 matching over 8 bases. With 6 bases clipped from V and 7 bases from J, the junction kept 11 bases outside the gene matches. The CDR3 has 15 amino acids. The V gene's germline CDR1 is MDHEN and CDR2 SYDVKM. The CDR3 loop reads CASRPFGASGNEQFF. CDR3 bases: TGTGCCAGCAGACCGTTTGGAGCTAGCGGGAATGAGCAGTTCTTC.

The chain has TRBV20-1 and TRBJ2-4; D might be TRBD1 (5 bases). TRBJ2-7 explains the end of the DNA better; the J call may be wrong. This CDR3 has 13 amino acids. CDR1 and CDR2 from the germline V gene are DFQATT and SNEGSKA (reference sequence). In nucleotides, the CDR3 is TGCAGTGCTCAGCGCCAGGGCCCCTACGAGCAGTACTTC. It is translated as CSAQRQGPYEQYF.

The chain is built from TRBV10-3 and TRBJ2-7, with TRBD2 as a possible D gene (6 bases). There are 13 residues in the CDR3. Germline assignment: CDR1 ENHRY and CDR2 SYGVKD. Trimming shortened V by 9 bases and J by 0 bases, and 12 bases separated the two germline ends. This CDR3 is CAIRDGSSYEQYF. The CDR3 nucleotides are TGTGCCATAAGGGACGGGAGCTCCTACGAGCAGTACTTC.

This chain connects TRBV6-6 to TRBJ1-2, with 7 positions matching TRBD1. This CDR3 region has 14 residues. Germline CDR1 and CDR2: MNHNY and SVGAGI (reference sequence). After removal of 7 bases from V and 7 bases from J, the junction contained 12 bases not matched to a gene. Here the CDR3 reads CASNKGGERLGYTF. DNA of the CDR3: TGTGCCAGCAACAAAGGGGGCGAGAGGCTTGGCTACACCTTC.

CDR3 in amino acids: CASSLASGAAFF. Here the CDR3 DNA reads TGTGCCAGCAGCTTAGCGTCCGGCGCAGCTTTCTTT. This chain links TRBV7-2 with TRBJ1-1; no reliable D call. The CDR3 has 12 residues. The V end lost 0 bases, the J end lost 10 bases, and 9 bases lay between the germline ends. Germline CDR1 and CDR2: SGHTA and FQGNSA.

The CDR3 bases are TGTGCCAGTGGAGTAGGGGGGACTGAGACCAAGTACTTC. It codes for CASGVGGTETKYF. The chain is built from TRBV11-3 and TRBJ2-7; D may be TRBD1 or TRBD2 (6 bases each). Trimming removed 9 bases from V and 11 bases from J, with 23 bases in between. The CDR3 is 13 residues long. CDR1 and CDR2 (germline): SGHNT, YENEEA.